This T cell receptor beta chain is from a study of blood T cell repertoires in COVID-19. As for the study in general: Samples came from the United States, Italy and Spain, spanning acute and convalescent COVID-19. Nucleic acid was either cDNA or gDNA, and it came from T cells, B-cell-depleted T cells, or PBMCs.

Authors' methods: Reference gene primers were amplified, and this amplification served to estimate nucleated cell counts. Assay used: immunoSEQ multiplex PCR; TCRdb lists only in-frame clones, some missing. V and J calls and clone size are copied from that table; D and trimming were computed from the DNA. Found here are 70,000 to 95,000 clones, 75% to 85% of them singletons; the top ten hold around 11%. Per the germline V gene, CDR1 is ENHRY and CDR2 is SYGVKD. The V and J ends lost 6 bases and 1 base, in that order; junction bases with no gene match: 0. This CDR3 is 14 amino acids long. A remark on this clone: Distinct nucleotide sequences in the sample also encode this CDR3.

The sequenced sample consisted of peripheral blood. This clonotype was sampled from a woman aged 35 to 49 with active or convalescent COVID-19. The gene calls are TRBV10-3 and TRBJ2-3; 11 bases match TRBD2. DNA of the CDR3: TGTGCCATCAGGACTAGCGGGGGCACAGATACGCAGTATTTT. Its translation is CAIRTSGGTDTQYF.